This T cell receptor beta chain emerged from a study of T cell repertoires in cytomegalovirus infection. Study-wide results and caveats: Within the response measured ex vivo, HLA-C-restricted CMV-specific TCR beta clonotypes were dominant.

CDR3 length: 18 residues. Trimming cost V 5 bases and J 1 base; bases outside gene matches: 7. Germline V CDR1 and CDR2: MDHEN, SYDVKM. This clonotype was seen many times. Its target is not known. TCRdb reprocessed the reads with MiXCR, giving one entry per CDR3 protein. This table has 250,000 to 300,000 distinct CDR3 sequences, roughly 24% appearing once. Material for sequencing was PBMCs. This sequence originates from a human donor in good health (CMV status not recorded). Some clones in this sample may be carry-over from other donors' samples. The V and J genes are TRBV28 and TRBJ2-2, with 13 bases aligning to TRBD2. The CDR3 region is CASSTPGLAGKNTGELFF. The CDR3 region has the DNA TGTGCCAGCAGTACCCCGGGACTAGCGGGGAAGAACACCGGGGAGCTGTTTTTT.